The rows below give T cell receptor beta chains drawn from one sample of a study of OX40 agonist ivuxolimab in advanced cancers. The method was immunoSEQ multiplex PCR; TCRdb's version includes in-frame clones alone and lacks a portion of them. The table includes some 150,000 clones, approximately 94% detected once. The source material was CD4+ or CD8+ T cells sorted from blood, sampled in a trial of the OX40 agonist ivuxolimab. The receptor set was obtained from an adult with an advanced solid tumor such as melanoma, head and neck, liver or kidney cancer. Both conserved end residues are part of each CDR3. A D gene is named only where the DNA matches it firmly. Clone size appears in some rows only: once, few, many, or a class for an expanded clone.

V gene	D gene	clone size	J gene	CDR3 DNA	CDR3 protein
TRBV19	.	once	TRBJ2-4	TGTGCCAGTAGCTGGCAGGGGACCAAAAACATTCAGTACTTC	CASSWQGTKNIQYF
TRBV18	TRBD2	.	TRBJ2-7	TGTGCCAGCTCACCGGATTTAGGGCGACTAGCGGGGGATTCCTACGGGCAGTACTTC	CASSPDLGRLAGDSYGQYF
TRBV2	.	.	TRBJ2-5	TGTGCCAGCAGTGAATTGGAGCAAGAGACCCAGTACTTC	CASSELEQETQYF
TRBV7-2	TRBD1	.	TRBJ1-2	TGTGCCAGCAGCTTAGCAGGGACAGGGAGTATGAGCTACACCTTC	CASSLAGTGSMSYTF
TRBV5-6	TRBD1	.	TRBJ2-3	TGTGCCAGCAGCTTGGTGAGACAGGGCCGCCGGGATACGCAGTATTTT	CASSLVRQGRRDTQYF
TRBV28	TRBD2	.	TRBJ2-7	TGTGCCACAACACTAGCGGGACCCTACGAGCAGTACTTC	CATTLAGPYEQYF
TRBV18	.	.	TRBJ1-2	TGTGCCAGCTCACCACCGGAGGGGAGGGGCTATGGCTACACCTTC	CASSPPEGRGYGYTF
TRBV28	TRBD1	.	TRBJ1-5	TGTGCCAGCAGTTCTCAGGGGGTAAGGGATCAGCCCCAGCATTTT	CASSSQGVRDQPQHF
TRBV6-6	.	.	TRBJ2-1	TGTGCCAGCAGTTATCCGACTAGTTTCAATGAGCAGTTCTTC	CASSYPTSFNEQFF
TRBV15	.	once	TRBJ2-5	TGTGCCACCAGCAGAGATTCCTGGCTGGAGCAGTACTTC	CATSRDSWLEQYF
TRBV4-1	TRBD1	.	TRBJ1-1	TGCGCCAGCAGCCACCCGGGACAGGGAAGAGGTAAAACCCAAAAAGAAGCTTTCTTT	CASSHPGQGRGKTQKEAFF
TRBV4-2	.	.	TRBJ2-2	TGTGCCAGCAGCCATGGACAGCGGAGGACCGGGGAGCTGTTTTTT	CASSHGQRRTGELFF
TRBV4-2	TRBD1	.	TRBJ2-3	TGTGCCAGCAGCCAAGGCCCTAGGGGGCTGGATACGCAGTATTTT	CASSQGPRGLDTQYF
TRBV9	.	.	TRBJ1-6	TGTGCCAGCAGCCCTCAGTTCTCACCCCTCCACTTT	CASSPQFSPLHF
TRBV5-1	.	.	TRBJ2-1	TGCGCCAGCAGCTTGGTGGGGGATACCTACAATGAGCAGTTCTTC	CASSLVGDTYNEQFF
TRBV11-3	.	.	TRBJ2-7	TGTGCCAGCAGCTTGACCTACGGGACCTACGAGCAGTACTTC	CASSLTYGTYEQYF
TRBV23-1	.	.	TRBJ2-7	TGCGCCAGCAGTCAATCAGCAGGGCAGGGCTGCGTTATCGAGCAGTACTTC	CASSQSAGQGCVIEQYF
TRBV19	.	.	TRBJ2-3	TGTGCCAGTAGTATCCCGAGCACAGATACGCAGTATTTT	CASSIPSTDTQYF
TRBV5-5	.	.	TRBJ2-7	TGTGCCAGCAGCTTGGGCCCAGGCAACGAGCAGTACTTC	CASSLGPGNEQYF
TRBV5-4	.	.	TRBJ2-6	TGTGCCAGCAGCTTGGGGGCAGCCCCAGCCGGGGCCAACGTCCTGACTTTC	CASSLGAAPAGANVLTF
TRBV27	.	.	TRBJ1-1	TGTGCCAGCAGTCCAACTGAGGACCCTAAAGCTTTCTTT	CASSPTEDPKAFF
TRBV20-1	.	.	TRBJ2-5	TGCAGTGCTCTGCAGGGAGAGACCCAGTACTTC	CSALQGETQYF
TRBV18	.	.	TRBJ1-1	TGTGCCAGCTCACCACCGGGGATCCCCAACACTGAAGCTTTCTTT	CASSPPGIPNTEAFF
TRBV5-4	.	.	TRBJ2-7	TGTGCCAGCAGCTTGAAATGGTCCTACGAGCAGTACTTC	CASSLKWSYEQYF
TRBV29-1	TRBD2	.	TRBJ2-1	TGCAGCGTCCTAGGGAGGGGCAATGAGCAGTTCTTC	CSVLGRGNEQFF
TRBV2	.	.	TRBJ1-1	TGTGCCAGCAGTAGACAGGCCAACATGAACACTGAAGCTTTCTTT	CASSRQANMNTEAFF
TRBV11-2	.	.	TRBJ1-5	TGTGCCAGCAGCTTGACTTTAGGGGGGACGGGTAATCAGCCCCAGCATTTT	CASSLTLGGTGNQPQHF
TRBV30	.	.	TRBJ2-5	TGTGCCTGGAGGCTTAGGGGGACCCAGTACTTC	CAWRLRGTQYF
TRBV5-8	.	.	TRBJ1-3	TGTGCCAGCAGCCCGCGTTACACCATATATTTT	CASSPRYTIYF
TRBV20-1	.	.	TRBJ1-2	TGCAGTGCCGGGATGGACTATGGCTACACCTTC	CSAGMDYGYTF
TRBV6-5	.	.	TRBJ2-7	TGTGGGGCAGGGCGTTACGAGCAGTACTTC	CGAGRYEQYF
TRBV27	TRBD2	.	TRBJ2-1	TGTGCCAGCAGTTCGACTAGCGGGAGAACTTTAGGGGAGCAGTTCTTC	CASSSTSGRTLGEQFF
TRBV10-3	.	.	TRBJ2-3	TGTGCCATCAGATCAGGGATTGGATTAGGTGCGGCAGATACGCAGTATTTT	CAIRSGIGLGAADTQYF
TRBV5-1	.	.	TRBJ1-3	TGCGCCAGCAGCGTGGAAGGGGGGTACTCTGGAAACACCATATATTTT	CASSVEGGYSGNTIYF
TRBV5-4	TRBD2	.	TRBJ2-7	TGTGCCAGCAGCCCATGGACTAGCGGTTCCTACGAGCAGTACTTC	CASSPWTSGSYEQYF
TRBV7-2	.	few	TRBJ1-6	TGTGCCAGCAGCTCTACTACGGGGTCACCCCTCCACTTT	CASSSTTGSPLHF
TRBV6-6	.	.	TRBJ2-5	TGTGCCAGCAGTCCCTCACAGGGAGGCCAGGGGACCCAGTACTTC	CASSPSQGGQGTQYF
TRBV10-3	.	.	TRBJ1-5	TGTGCCATCAGTCTACAGGGTGGGAATCAGCCCCAGCATTTT	CAISLQGGNQPQHF
TRBV6-5	.	.	TRBJ1-4	TGTGCCAGCTCTTCAAGGGGGGAGTATGAAAAACTGTTTTTT	CASSSRGEYEKLFF
TRBV5-4	.	.	TRBJ2-2	TGTGCCAGCAGCTTGACAGGGTCCGGGGAGCTGTTTTTT	CASSLTGSGELFF
TRBV9	.	.	TRBJ2-1	TGTGCCAGCGGGCCGGTGGCGAGCTCCTACAATGAGCAGTTCTTC	CASGPVASSYNEQFF
TRBV13	.	.	TRBJ1-5	TGTGCCAGCAGCTTAGGCCGTTCGGGCGCTCAGCCCCAGCATTTT	CASSLGRSGAQPQHF
TRBV6-5	.	.	TRBJ2-7	TGTGCCAGCAGGGGGCCCGCGGGGTCGCAGCAGTACTTC	CASRGPAGSQQYF
TRBV28	TRBD1	.	TRBJ2-5	TGTGCCAGCAGTTCTGGGACAGGGATCGGAGAGACCCAGTACTTC	CASSSGTGIGETQYF